Below are 2 T cell receptor beta chains sequenced from a single sample in a study of B cell selection in AIRE deficiency. Measured with immunoSEQ multiplex PCR; TCRdb has only the in-frame clones, and not every one. Of about 22,000 clones listed, about 90% are singletons. Regulatory T cells were sorted as CD4+CD25hiCD127low/negative. Material for sequencing was CD4+CD25+ Tregs sorted from PBMCs. The receptors shown here come from a human donor in good health.

This sequence joins TRBV7-2 and TRBJ2-1, with D perhaps given as TRBD1 or TRBD2 (5 bases each). The length of the CDR3 is 14 residues. The ends were cut back, 2 bases at V and 4 bases at J, with 9 bases in the middle. Germline CDR1 and CDR2: SGHTA and FQGNSA. The CDR3 region has the DNA TGTGCCAGCAGCTTACGAGGGGAGTACAATGAGCAGTTCTTC. Translated: CASSLRGEYNEQFF.

The CDR3 protein is CAARPAPFSNQPQHF. CDR3 bases: TGTGCCGCCCGGCCGGCACCTTTTAGCAATCAGCCCCAGCATTTT. The V gene is TRBV19, the J gene TRBJ1-5; D is undetermined. The V gene's germline CDR1 is LNHDA and CDR2 SQIVND (reference sequence). V was cut by 11 bases and J by 0 bases, with 17 bases left in between. There are 15 residues in the CDR3.